A selection of T cell receptor beta chains follows, all from one sample in a study of identical twins. From the 5' RACE reads, TCRdb called clonotypes with MiXCR, one entry per CDR3 protein. The sample lists hundreds of thousands of distinct CDR3 sequences, approximately 6% occurring once. The sample taken for sequencing was naive T cells sorted from blood. The receptors shown here come from a man aged 18 to 35 in good health. Each CDR3 is given with its conserved first and last residue.

V gene | CDR3 protein
TRBV12-3/TRBV12-4 | CASNIRGRSTEAFF
TRBV29-1 | CSVELAGSYYEQYF
TRBV27 | CASSLVAGDWNEQFF
TRBV3-1 | CASTRLPNSPLHF
TRBV10-2 | CASSELVGPPSGAQYF
TRBV20-1 | CSARGALGGVSDTQYF
TRBV6-1 | CAIQGARSYNEQFF
TRBV4-3 | CASSQLTTQGAYEQYF
TRBV5-1 | CATRASGSYEQYF
TRBV12-3/TRBV12-4 | CASRVTGVNFGANVLTF
TRBV7-9 | CASSFFPLTDSYNEQFF
TRBV29-1 | CSVGPGLSYGYTF
TRBV24-1 | CATSDTGTGGLNEQFF
TRBV7-9 | CASSSSQGNQFF
TRBV12-3/TRBV12-4 | CASSTTYLPRDRGLNTEAFF
TRBV6-5 | CASSYGLADSATDTQYF
TRBV7-2 | CASSLAGIDYEQYF
TRBV29-1 | CSVEPGSSYNEQFF
TRBV6-1 | CASESIRDRGLGQPQHF
TRBV20-1 | CSGGDRDNEQFF
TRBV20-1 | CSARPPGPQETQYF
TRBV20-1 | CSAQGQGKESPLHF
TRBV20-1 | CSARGWNNEQFF
TRBV5-1 | CASSRTGTASIVAQYF
TRBV20-1 | CSARLAGVRNEQFF
TRBV5-1 | CASSLFQGNMENSYNEQFF
TRBV6-1 | CASKPGTGNTGNTIYF
TRBV4-3 | CASSQDIYNSYEQYF
TRBV7-9 | CASSLVGGLASEQFF
TRBV6-2/TRBV6-3 | CASSYELSYEQYF
TRBV5-8 | CASSAGHGGEGTQYF
TRBV9 | CASSMGQTAMNTEAFF
TRBV11-1 | CASSHRGVTGELFF
TRBV5-1 | CASSLASGRASGANVLTF
TRBV7-7 | CASSLEAPPRTGELFF
TRBV20-1 | CSAPDPSGPYNEQFF
TRBV4-2 | CASSQSGTSGFRYF